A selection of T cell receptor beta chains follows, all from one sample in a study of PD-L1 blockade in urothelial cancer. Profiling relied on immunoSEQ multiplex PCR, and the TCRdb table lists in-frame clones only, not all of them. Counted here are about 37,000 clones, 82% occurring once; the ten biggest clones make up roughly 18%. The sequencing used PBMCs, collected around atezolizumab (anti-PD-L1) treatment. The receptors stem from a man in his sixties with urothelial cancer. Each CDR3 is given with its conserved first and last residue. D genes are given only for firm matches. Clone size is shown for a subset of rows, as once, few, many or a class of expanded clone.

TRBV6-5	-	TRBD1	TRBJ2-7	CASSSGTGILYEQYF	TGTGCCAGCAGTTCCGGGACAGGGATTCTCTACGAGCAGTACTTC
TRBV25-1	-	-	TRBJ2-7	CASSVTGTSEQYF	TGTGCCAGCAGTGTCACAGGGACGTCCGAGCAGTACTTC
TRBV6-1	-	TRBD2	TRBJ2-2	CASSWDYPTGELFF	TGTGCCAGCAGTTGGGACTATCCCACCGGGGAGCTGTTTTTT
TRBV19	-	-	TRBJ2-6	CASRGAGANVLTF	TGTGCCAGCCGGGGGGCCGGGGCCAACGTCCTGACTTTC
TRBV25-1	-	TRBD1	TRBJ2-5	CASTPGDRAMPETQYF	TGTGCCAGCACCCCGGGGGACAGGGCCATGCCAGAGACCCAGTACTTC
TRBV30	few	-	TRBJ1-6	CAWNRRGNSPLHF	TGTGCCTGGAACCGCAGGGGAAATTCACCCCTCCACTTT
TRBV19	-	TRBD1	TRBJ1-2	CASEGTVAGYTF	TGTGCCAGTGAAGGGACAGTAGCTGGCTACACCTTC
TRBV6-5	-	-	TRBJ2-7	CASSSTLRGLYEQYF	TGTGCCAGCAGTTCAACTCTCAGGGGTTTGTACGAGCAGTACTTC
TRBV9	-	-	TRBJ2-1	CASSVGATGRYNEQFF	TGTGCCAGCAGCGTAGGAGCGACAGGGAGGTACAATGAGCAGTTCTTC
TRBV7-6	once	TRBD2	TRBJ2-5	CASSSRVRGETQYF	TGTGCCAGCAGCTCGAGGGTGCGGGGGGAGACCCAGTACTTC
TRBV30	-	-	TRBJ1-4	CAWSGGRENEKLFF	TGTGCCTGGAGTGGAGGGAGGGAAAATGAAAAACTGTTTTTT
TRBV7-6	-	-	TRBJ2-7	CASSASDGYEQYF	TGTGCCAGCAGCGCCTCAGATGGCTACGAGCAGTACTTC
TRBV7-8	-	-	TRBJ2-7	CASSLGWAGPYEQYF	TGTGCCAGCAGCTTGGGATGGGCGGGGCCCTACGAGCAGTACTTC
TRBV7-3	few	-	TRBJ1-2	CASSLGDGSRYTF	TGTGCCAGCAGCTTAGGGGACGGGAGCCGCTACACCTTC
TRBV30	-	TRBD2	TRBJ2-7	CAWSPGGSYEQYF	TGTGCCTGGTCGCCGGGGGGCTCCTACGAGCAGTACTTC
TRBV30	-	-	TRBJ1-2	CAWRQAGLYGYTF	TGTGCCTGGAGACAAGCAGGCCTCTATGGCTACACCTTC
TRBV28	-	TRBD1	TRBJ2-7	CASSPGQGILYEQYF	TGTGCCAGCAGCCCGGGACAGGGTATTTTGTACGAGCAGTACTTC
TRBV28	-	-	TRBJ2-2	CASSRGGLGELFF	TGTGCCAGCAGTCGCGGGGGCCTCGGGGAGCTGTTTTTT